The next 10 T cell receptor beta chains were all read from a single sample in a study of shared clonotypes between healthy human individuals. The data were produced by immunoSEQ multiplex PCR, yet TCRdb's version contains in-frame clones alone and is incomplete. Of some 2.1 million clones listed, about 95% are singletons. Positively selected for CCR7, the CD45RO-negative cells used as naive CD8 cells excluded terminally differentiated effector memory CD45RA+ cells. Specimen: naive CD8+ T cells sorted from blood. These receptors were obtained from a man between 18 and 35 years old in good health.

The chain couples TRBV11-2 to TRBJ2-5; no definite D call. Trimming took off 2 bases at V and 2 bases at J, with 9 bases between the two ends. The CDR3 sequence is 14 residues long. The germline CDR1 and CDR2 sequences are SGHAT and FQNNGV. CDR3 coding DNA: TGTGCCAGCAGCTTATATACTCCTCAAGAGACCCAGTACTTC. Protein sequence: CASSLYTPQETQYF.

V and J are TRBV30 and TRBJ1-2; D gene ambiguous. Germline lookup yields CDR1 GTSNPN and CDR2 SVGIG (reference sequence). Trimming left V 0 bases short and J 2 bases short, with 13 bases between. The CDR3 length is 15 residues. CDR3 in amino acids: CAWSVGFRENYGYTF. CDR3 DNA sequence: TGTGCCTGGAGTGTAGGGTTTAGGGAGAACTATGGCTACACCTTC. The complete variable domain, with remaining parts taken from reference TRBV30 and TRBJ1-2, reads SQTIHQWPATLVQPVGSPLSLECTVEGTSNPNLYWYRQAAGRGLQLLFYSVGIGQISSEVPQNLSASRPQDRQFILSSKKLLLSDSGFYLCAWSVGFRENYGYTFGSGTRLTVV.

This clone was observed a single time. CDR3 coding DNA: TGTGCCAGCAGCCCCCGCCCCGACAGTTACGCTGGGGCCAACGTCCTGACTTTC. As protein: CASSPRPDSYAGANVLTF. J is TRBJ2-6 and V is TRBV7-9; possibly TRBD1 for D (5 bases). The CDR3 length is 18 residues. Trimming left V 5 bases short and J 2 bases short, with 19 bases between. The V gene's germline CDR1 is SEHNR and CDR2 FQNEAQ (reference sequence).

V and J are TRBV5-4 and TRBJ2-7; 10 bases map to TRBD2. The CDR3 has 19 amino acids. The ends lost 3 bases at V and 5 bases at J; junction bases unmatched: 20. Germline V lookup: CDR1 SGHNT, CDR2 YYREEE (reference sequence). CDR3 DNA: TGTGCCAGCAGCTACGGCCCATACTTAGCGGGGGGCGCCATCCACGAGCAGTACTTC. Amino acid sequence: CASSYGPYLAGGAIHEQYF. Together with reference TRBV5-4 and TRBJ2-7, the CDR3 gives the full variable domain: ETGVTQSPTHLIKTRGQQVTLRCSSQSGHNTVSWYQQALGQGPQFIFQYYREEENGRGNFPPRFSGLQFPNYSSELNVNALELDDSALYLCASSYGPYLAGGAIHEQYFGPGTRLTVT.

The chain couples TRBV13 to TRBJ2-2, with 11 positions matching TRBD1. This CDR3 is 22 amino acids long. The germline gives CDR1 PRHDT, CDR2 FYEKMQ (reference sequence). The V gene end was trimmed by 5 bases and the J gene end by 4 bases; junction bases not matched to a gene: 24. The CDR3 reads CASSPIDPWSGPGTGGTGELFF. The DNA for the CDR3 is TGTGCCAGCAGCCCGATCGATCCGTGGAGCGGCCCCGGGACAGGGGGCACCGGGGAGCTGTTTTTT.

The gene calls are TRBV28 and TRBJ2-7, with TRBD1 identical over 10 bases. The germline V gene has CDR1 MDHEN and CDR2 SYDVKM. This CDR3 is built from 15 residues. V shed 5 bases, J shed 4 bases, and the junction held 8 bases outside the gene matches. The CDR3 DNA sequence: TGTGCCAGCAGTACCTTGACAGGGGGCGGTTACGAGCAGTACTTC. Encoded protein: CASSTLTGGGYEQYF. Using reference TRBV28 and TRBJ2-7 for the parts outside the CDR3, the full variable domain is DVKVTQSSRYLVKRTGEKVFLECVQDMDHENMFWYRQDPGLGLRLIYFSYDVKMKEKGDIPEGYSVSREKKERFSLILESASTNQTSMYLCASSTLTGGGYEQYFGPGTRLTVT.

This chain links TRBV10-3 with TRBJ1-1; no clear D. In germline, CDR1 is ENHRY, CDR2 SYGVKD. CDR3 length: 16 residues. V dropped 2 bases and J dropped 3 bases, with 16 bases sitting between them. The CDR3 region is CAISELGVGFDTEAFF. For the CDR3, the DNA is TGTGCCATCAGTGAGCTTGGGGTAGGATTCGACACTGAAGCTTTCTTT.

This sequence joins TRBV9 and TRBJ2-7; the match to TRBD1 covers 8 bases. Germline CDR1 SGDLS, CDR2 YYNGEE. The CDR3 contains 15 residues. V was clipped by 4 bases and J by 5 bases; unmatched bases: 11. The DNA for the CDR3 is TGTGCCAGCAGCCTCAGGGGCAGGGGGCAGGACGAGCAGTACTTC. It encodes CASSLRGRGQDEQYF. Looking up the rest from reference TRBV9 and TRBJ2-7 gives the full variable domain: DSGVTQTPKHLITATGQRVTLRCSPRSGDLSVYWYQQSLDQGLQFLIQYYNGEERAKGNILERFSAQQFPDLHSELNLSSLELGDSALYFCASSLRGRGQDEQYFGPGTRLTVT.

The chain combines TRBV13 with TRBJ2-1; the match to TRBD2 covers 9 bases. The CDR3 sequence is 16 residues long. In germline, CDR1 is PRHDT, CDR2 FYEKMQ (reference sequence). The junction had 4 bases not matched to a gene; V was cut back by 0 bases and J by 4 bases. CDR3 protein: CASSLGGTSWYNEQFF. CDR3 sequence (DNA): TGTGCCAGCAGCTTAGGCGGGACTAGCTGGTACAATGAGCAGTTCTTC. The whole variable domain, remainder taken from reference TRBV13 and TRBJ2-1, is AAGVIQSPRHLIKEKRETATLKCYPIPRHDTVYWYQQGPGQDPQFLISFYEKMQSDKGSIPDRFSAQQFSDYHSELNMSSLELGDSALYFCASSLGGTSWYNEQFFGPGTRLTVL.

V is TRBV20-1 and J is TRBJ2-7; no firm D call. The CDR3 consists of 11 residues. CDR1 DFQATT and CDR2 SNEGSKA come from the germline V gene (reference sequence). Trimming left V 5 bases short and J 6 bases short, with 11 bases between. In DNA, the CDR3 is TGCAGTGCTCCTAGTGTTGGCGAGCAGTACTTC. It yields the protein CSAPSVGEQYF.